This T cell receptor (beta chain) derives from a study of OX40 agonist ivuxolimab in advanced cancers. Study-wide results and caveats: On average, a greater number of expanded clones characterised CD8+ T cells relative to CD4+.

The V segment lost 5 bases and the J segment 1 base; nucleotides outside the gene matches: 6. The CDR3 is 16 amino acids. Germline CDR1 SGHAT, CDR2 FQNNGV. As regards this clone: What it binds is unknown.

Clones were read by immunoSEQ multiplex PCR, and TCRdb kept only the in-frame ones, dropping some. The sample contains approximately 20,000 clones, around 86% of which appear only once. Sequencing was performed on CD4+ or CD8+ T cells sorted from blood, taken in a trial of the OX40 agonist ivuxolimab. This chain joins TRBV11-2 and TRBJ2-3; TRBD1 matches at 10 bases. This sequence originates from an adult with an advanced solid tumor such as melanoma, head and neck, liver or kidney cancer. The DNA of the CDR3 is TGTGCCAGCAGCCCCTGGGACAGGGGAGGCACAGATACGCAGTATTTT. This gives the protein CASSPWDRGGTDTQYF.